Below, 9 T cell receptor beta chains from the same sample are listed, as sequenced in a study of CD8+ T cells in alopecia areata (dated by TCRdb to the late 2010s). Receptor libraries were prepared by the immunoSEQ multiplex PCR assay. To provide template for TCR sequencing, every sample had RNA extracted and reverse transcribed into cDNA. Entries here come from immuneACCESS through TCRdb and include only in-frame sequences with V and J called. Some clones fail to appear in such tables; in the studies checked, an unresolved V gene covers under half of the shortfall, and the cause of the remainder is unknown. For this sample the table gives 90,000 to 120,000 clones, of which 45% to 60% were detected only once. About 23% of the sample rests with the top ten. Sample: NKG2D-low CD8+ T cells sorted from blood. Sample cell subset or site, as interpreted from the label and publication: sorted CD8+ NKG2D-low blood T cells. The receptor set was obtained from a human donor with alopecia areata.

This clone was seen just once. V and J are TRBV6-5 and TRBJ2-7; D gene uncertain. This CDR3 has 11 amino acids. Trimming cost V 2 bases and J 4 bases, with 3 bases left between them. Germline V gene sequence: CDR1 MNHEY, CDR2 SVGAGI. This CDR3 is CASSYDYEQYF. The CDR3 region has the DNA TGTGCCAGCAGTTACGATTACGAGCAGTACTTC.

J is TRBJ2-7 and V is TRBV27, with TRBD1 matching 7 bases. The CDR3 is 16 amino acids. With V trimmed by 3 bases and J by 5 bases, 13 bases remained unmatched. CDR1 is MNHEY, CDR2 SMNVEV, per germline (reference sequence). The DNA of the CDR3 is TGTGCCAGCAGTTTTACCCCCTCCACAGGGGTCAACGAGCAGTACTTC. Translation gives CASSFTPSTGVNEQYF.

The chain combines TRBV27 with TRBJ2-3; D remains unclear. The CDR3 length is 12 residues. Germline V lookup: CDR1 MNHEY, CDR2 SMNVEV (reference sequence). V was trimmed by 2 bases and J by 4 bases, leaving 4 bases between them. The CDR3 bases are TGTGCCAGCAGTTTACGATCAGATACGCAGTATTTT. The encoded protein is CASSLRSDTQYF.

This sequence joins TRBV11-2 and TRBJ1-1; 8 nucleotides align to TRBD1. CDR1 is SGHAT, CDR2 FQNNGV, per germline. Trimming took 1 base from V and 0 from J; bases not matched to a gene: 7. The CDR3 runs to 17 residues. CDR3 nucleotide sequence: TGTGCCAGCAGCTTAGCTGGTACAGGGGGGATGAACACTGAAGCTTTCTTT. Translation gives CASSLAGTGGMNTEAFF.

This clone was observed a handful of times. This chain joins TRBV12-1 and TRBJ2-6; the table calls TRBD2, which could not be checked here. TRBV12-1 counts as a pseudogene. The CDR3 covers 17 residues. This CDR3 is CASSKTSGTSGANVLTF. Here the CDR3 DNA reads TGTGCCAGCAGCAAGACTAGCGGCACCTCTGGGGCCAACGTCCTGACTTTC.

This clone was observed a few times. J is TRBJ1-1 and V is TRBV7-2; maybe TRBD1 (6 bases). The CDR3 is made up of 16 amino acids. Germline loops: CDR1 SGHTA, CDR2 FQGNSA. The V and J ends lost 2 bases and 10 bases respectively, with 23 bases between them. The CDR3 sequence: CASSLSSRGGSFGAFF. CDR3 sequence (DNA): TGTGCCAGCAGCTTATCTAGTCGGGGGGGCTCGTTCGGAGCTTTCTTT. The full variable domain, in which reference TRBV7-2 and TRBJ1-1 provide the parts outside the CDR3, is GAGVSQSPSNKVTEKGKDVELRCDPISGHTALYWYRQSLGQGLEFLIYFQGNSAPDKSGLPSDRFSAERTGGSVSTLTIQRTQQEDSAVYLCASSLSSRGGSFGAFFGQGTRLTVV.

This clone was recorded once. The genes are TRBV7-9 and TRBJ2-7; D gene unclear. Trimming removed 4 bases at V and 2 bases at J, with 12 bases between. Germline-derived CDR1 and CDR2 are SEHNR and FQNEAQ (reference sequence). This CDR3 comprises 14 residues. The DNA for the CDR3 is TGTGCCAGCAGCTCCTCGTCGGAGCCCTACGAGCAGTACTTC. It translates to CASSSSSEPYEQYF.

This chain connects TRBV2 to TRBJ2-5; D not certain. Matching the DNA end better, TRBJ2-7 makes the J call doubtful. The CDR3 has 13 residues. Germline CDR1 reads SNHLY; CDR2 reads FYNNEI. This chain's CDR3 is CASSEYRFYEQYF. The CDR3, as DNA: TGTGCCAGCAGTGAGTACCGATTCTACGAGCAGTACTTC.

The J gene is TRBJ1-1, the V gene TRBV30; D unclear. This CDR3 comprises 13 residues. Looked up from germline, CDR1 is GTSNPN and CDR2 is SVGIG (reference sequence). V gave up 0 bases and J gave up 5 bases, with 10 bases separating them. In nucleotides, the CDR3 is TGTGCCTGGAGTGTCTGGGAAGGGACTGAAGCTTTCTTT. It encodes CAWSVWEGTEAFF.